This T cell receptor beta chain comes out of a study of blood T cell repertoires in COVID-19. Produced via immunoSEQ multiplex PCR; TCRdb's table is partial and in-frame only. The repertoire consists of 150,000 to 200,000 clones, with about four fifths occurring once and the leading ten covering under 8%. This CDR3 contains 15 residues. The V gene lost 6 bases and the J gene lost 0 bases, with 15 bases spanning the gap. The germline gives CDR1 MNHEY, CDR2 SVGAGI. The gene calls are TRBV6-5 and TRBJ2-7, with a possible D match to TRBD2 (6 bases). The clonotype was recovered from a man aged 60-69 years with acute or convalescent COVID-19. Sequencing was performed on peripheral blood. This CDR3 reads CASSPFPGSSYEQYF. CDR3 DNA: TGTGCCAGCAGCCCGTTCCCCGGGAGCTCCTACGAGCAGTACTTC.